Below are 15 T cell receptor beta chains sequenced from a single sample in a study of blood T cell repertoires in COVID-19. TCRdb keeps only in-frame clones here, not all; method: immunoSEQ multiplex PCR. The data contain about 170,000 clones, more than 65% of them singletons. Material for sequencing was peripheral blood. These receptors came from a man aged 70-80 years with active or convalescent COVID-19.

This chain connects TRBV6-2 or TRBV6-3 to TRBJ2-2; D uncertain. V gave up 0 bases and J gave up 0 bases, with 5 bases separating them. Germline assignment: CDR1 MNHEY and CDR2 SVGEGT. CDR3 length equals 15 residues. The CDR3 loop reads CASSYSFTNTGELFF. The CDR3 DNA reads as TGTGCCAGCAGTTACTCGTTCACGAACACCGGGGAGCTGTTTTTT.

The chain recombines TRBV27 with TRBJ2-2; 7 nucleotides line up with TRBD1. The V and J ends lost 5 bases and 4 bases, in that order; junction bases with no gene match: 13. Germline V lookup: CDR1 MNHEY, CDR2 SMNVEV (reference sequence). The CDR3 loop spans 17 amino acids. The DNA of the CDR3 is TGTGCCAGCAGTAGGGGACAGCTGGATTGGAGCACCGGGGAGCTGTTTTTT. Translated: CASSRGQLDWSTGELFF.

Only a few counts were recorded for this clone. The gene calls are TRBV19 and TRBJ1-2; D possibly corresponds to TRBD1 (6 bases). Trimming removed 6 bases from V and 3 bases from J, with 11 bases in between. From germline, CDR1 is LNHDA and CDR2 SQIVND (reference sequence). The CDR3 contains 13 residues. DNA for the CDR3: TGTGCCAGTAGAAGGGACAACTACTATGGCTACACCTTC. It encodes CASRRDNYYGYTF.

The V and J genes are TRBV7-8 and TRBJ1-2; D possibly corresponds to TRBD1 (5 bases). The CDR3 extends over 14 amino acids. From germline, CDR1 is SGHVS and CDR2 FQNEAQ. The V gene lost 5 bases and the J gene lost 4 bases, with 14 bases spanning the gap. The CDR3, as DNA: TGTGCCAGCAGCATTCGATGGGGGGTCTATGGCTACACCTTC. Translating gives CASSIRWGVYGYTF.

This clone has just a few counts. This rearrangement joins TRBV7-9 to TRBJ2-3; TRBD1 matches at 7 bases. CDR3 length: 15 amino acids. Germline CDR1 and CDR2: SEHNR and FQNEAQ (reference sequence). The junction had 7 bases not matched to a gene; V was cut back by 5 bases and J by 2 bases. The DNA for the CDR3 is TGTGCCAGCAGCGTAACCGGGACAGCCACAGATACGCAGTATTTT. It translates to CASSVTGTATDTQYF.

The gene calls are TRBV2 and TRBJ1-6; possible D gene TRBD1, 5 bases. The CDR3 spans 14 residues. Looked up from germline, CDR1 is SNHLY and CDR2 is FYNNEI. V was cut by 6 bases and J by 8 bases, with 14 bases left in between. CDR3 nucleotide sequence: TGTGCCAGCAGCTCGACAGCGACCTATTCACCCCTCCACTTT. Its translation: CASSSTATYSPLHF. Based on the CDR3 plus reference TRBV2 and TRBJ1-6, the full variable domain is EPEVTQTPSHQVTQMGQEVILRCVPISNHLYFYWYRQILGQKVEFLVSFYNNEISEKSEIFDDQFSVERPDGSNFTLKIRSTKLEDSAMYFCASSSTATYSPLHFGNGTRLTVT.

V usage is TRBV4-3 and J usage is TRBJ1-2; no firm D call. CDR1 is LGHNA, CDR2 YSLEER, per germline. V lost 0 bases and J lost 2, with 10 bases in between. This CDR3 spans 15 amino acids. CDR3 nucleotide sequence: TGCGCCAGCAGCCAAGATGAATGGGCAAACTATGGCTACACCTTC. It translates to CASSQDEWANYGYTF.

V and J are TRBV4-1 and TRBJ1-2; D ambiguous. Germline V gene lookup returns CDR1 MGHRA and CDR2 YSYEKL. The CDR3 extends over 15 amino acids. Trimming took off 0 bases at V and 4 bases at J, with 12 bases between the two ends. The CDR3 protein is CASSQDLRSGYGYTF. The DNA of the CDR3 is TGCGCCAGCAGCCAAGATTTAAGATCGGGCTATGGCTACACCTTC.

The genes are TRBV6-5 and TRBJ1-5; perhaps TRBD1 as D (6 bases). Germline V gene lookup returns CDR1 MNHEY and CDR2 SVGAGI. Trimming took 7 bases from V and 7 from J, leaving 14 bases between them. The CDR3 totals 13 residues. Here the CDR3 reads CASKNRAGQPQHF. CDR3 bases: TGTGCCAGCAAGAACAGGGCAGGGCAGCCCCAGCATTTT.

This sequence joins TRBV10-3 and TRBJ2-3; 9 bases match TRBD1. The CDR3 is 15 amino acids. The trim removed 7 bases at V and 1 base at J, leaving 6 bases unmatched. Germline loops: CDR1 ENHRY, CDR2 SYGVKD. The CDR3 loop reads CAIKRTGVGTDTQYF. CDR3 sequence (DNA): TGTGCCATCAAAAGGACAGGGGTTGGCACAGATACGCAGTATTTT.

The CDR3 coding sequence is TGCGCCAGCAGCCCACTGACTAGCGGGGTTAGCACAGATACGCAGTATTTT. Protein: CASSPLTSGVSTDTQYF. This chain links TRBV4-3 with TRBJ2-3; 11 bases match TRBD2. Trimming took 4 bases from V and 0 from J; bases not matched to a gene: 6. This CDR3 contains 17 residues. Germline lookup yields CDR1 LGHNA and CDR2 YSLEER.

V and J are TRBV24-1 and TRBJ2-2, with 9 bases matching TRBD1. CDR1 is KGHDR, CDR2 SFDVKD, per germline. The CDR3 is 14 residues long. The V gene end was trimmed by 5 bases and the J gene end by 5 bases; junction bases not matched to a gene: 2. The DNA for the CDR3 is TGTGCCACCAGTGGACAGGGGGGTACCGGGGAGCTGTTTTTT. Its protein is CATSGQGGTGELFF.

This clone was seen many times. J is TRBJ2-1 and V is TRBV11-3, with 7 nucleotides matching TRBD1. Unmatched junction bases numbered 5, after V lost 5 bases and J lost 4 bases. The CDR3 loop spans 14 amino acids. Germline-derived CDR1 and CDR2 are SGHNT and YENEEA. The CDR3 here is CASSPEDRYNEQFF. The DNA for the CDR3 is TGTGCCAGCAGCCCGGAGGACAGGTACAATGAGCAGTTCTTC. Looking up the rest from reference TRBV11-3 and TRBJ2-1 gives the full variable domain: EAGVVQSPRYKIIEKKQPVAFWCNPISGHNTLYWYLQNLGQGPELLIRYENEEAVDDSQLPKDRFSAERLKGVDSTLKIQPAELGDSAVYLCASSPEDRYNEQFFGPGTRLTVL.

The table lists this clone with a count of one. The chain has TRBV29-1 and TRBJ2-7; 8 bases line up with TRBD2. This CDR3 is built from 15 residues. The ends lost 3 bases at V and 6 bases at J; junction bases unmatched: 13. From germline, CDR1 is SQVTM and CDR2 ANQGSEA. The CDR3 protein is CSVDGAGRATSEQYF. For the CDR3, the DNA is TGCAGCGTTGACGGTGCCGGGAGGGCCACGAGCGAGCAGTACTTC.

The J gene is TRBJ2-6, the V gene TRBV19; D is undetermined. The CDR3 extends over 16 amino acids. V lost 1 base and J 4 bases, leaving 11 bases between the germline ends. Germline CDR1 and CDR2: LNHDA and SQIVND (reference sequence). The CDR3 DNA follows: TGTGCCAGTAGTATAGGTCCCGTAGCCGGGGCCAACGTCCTGACTTTC. It is translated as CASSIGPVAGANVLTF.